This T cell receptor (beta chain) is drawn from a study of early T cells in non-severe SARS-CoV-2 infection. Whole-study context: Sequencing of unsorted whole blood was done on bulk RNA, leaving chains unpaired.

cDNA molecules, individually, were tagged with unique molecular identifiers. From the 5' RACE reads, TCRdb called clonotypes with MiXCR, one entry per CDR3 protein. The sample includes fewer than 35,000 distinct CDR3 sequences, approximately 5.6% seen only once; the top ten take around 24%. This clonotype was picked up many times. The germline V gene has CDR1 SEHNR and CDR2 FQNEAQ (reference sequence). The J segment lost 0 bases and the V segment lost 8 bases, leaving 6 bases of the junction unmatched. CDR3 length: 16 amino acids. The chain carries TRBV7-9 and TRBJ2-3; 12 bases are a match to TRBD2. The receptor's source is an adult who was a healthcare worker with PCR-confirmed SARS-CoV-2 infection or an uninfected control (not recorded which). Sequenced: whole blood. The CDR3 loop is CASGPGLAGSTDTQYF. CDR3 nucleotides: TGTGCCAGCGGCCCTGGACTAGCGGGGAGCACAGATACGCAGTATTTT.